Following are 10 T cell receptor beta chains from one sample sequenced in a study of technical replicates of blood from several donors. The method was immunoSEQ multiplex PCR; TCRdb's version includes in-frame clones alone and lacks a portion of them. The sample holds under 90,000 clones, about 95% seen once. The sequenced sample was T cells isolated from PBMCs. The origin of the receptors is a human donor in good health.

CDR3 sequence: CASSSPLRDRTRELFF. CDR3 DNA sequence: TGTGCCAGCAGTTCACCCCTTCGGGACAGGACACGGGAGCTGTTTTTT. The chain uses TRBV6-5 and TRBJ2-2; the match to TRBD1 covers 8 bases. This CDR3 region has 16 residues. V gave up 4 bases and J gave up 9 bases; unmatched junction bases: 13. The germline CDR1 and CDR2 sequences are MNHEY and SVGAGI.

The chain has TRBV6-5 and TRBJ2-1; TRBD2 aligns across 11 bases. The germline V gene has CDR1 MNHEY and CDR2 SVGAGI. Unmatched junction bases numbered 7, after V lost 2 bases and J lost 7 bases. The CDR3 has 16 amino acids. The CDR3 spells CASSYVAGGHGNEQFF. Written as DNA, the CDR3 is TGTGCCAGCAGTTACGTAGCGGGGGGGCATGGGAATGAGCAGTTCTTC.

The genes are TRBV6-1 and TRBJ2-5; TRBD2 is a possible D gene (5 bases). CDR1 and CDR2 from the germline V gene are MNHNS and SASEGT. V gave up 1 base and J gave up 9 bases, with 15 bases separating them. The CDR3 loop spans 14 amino acids. CDR3 DNA sequence: TGTGCCAGCAGTGAAGGAGGGAACGTGGAGCCCCAGTACTTC. Its translation is CASSEGGNVEPQYF.

The chain is built from TRBV12-5 and TRBJ1-2, with TRBD1 as a possible D gene (5 bases). This CDR3 is 18 amino acids long. The germline V and J ends were trimmed by 2 bases and 2 bases, with 21 bases remaining between them. CDR1 and CDR2 (germline): LGHNT, FRNRAP. The CDR3 DNA sequence: TGTGCTAGTGGTTTGTCCCACCATTCCCAGGGATTCAACTATGGCTACACCTTC. Amino acids: CASGLSHHSQGFNYGYTF.

The rearrangement links TRBV29-1 to TRBJ2-7; TRBD1 aligns across 10 bases. The CDR3 length is 13 residues. In germline, CDR1 is SQVTM, CDR2 ANQGSEA. Trimming at V came to 3 bases and at J to 2 bases, leaving 1 base not matched to a gene. CDR3 sequence: CSVEGTGAYEQYF. The CDR3 DNA sequence: TGCAGCGTTGAGGGGACAGGGGCCTACGAGCAGTACTTC.

The chain uses TRBV7-8 and TRBJ2-5; D remains ambiguous. V dropped 0 bases and J dropped 5 bases, with 4 bases sitting between them. The germline CDR1 and CDR2 sequences are SGHVS and FQNEAQ. The CDR3 has 12 amino acids. This CDR3 is CASSLASETQYF. The CDR3 region has the DNA TGTGCCAGCAGCTTAGCTTCGGAGACCCAGTACTTC.

This clone was seen just once. The chain uses TRBV7-8 and TRBJ1-1; D not certain. This CDR3 has 12 amino acids. Between the trimmed V and J ends, which lost 4 bases and 11 bases, there was a span of 14 bases. Looked up from germline, CDR1 is SGHVS and CDR2 is FQNEAQ. CDR3 residues: CASSSGPSEAFF. The CDR3 nucleotides are TGTGCCAGCAGCTCCGGTCCCTCGGAGGCTTTCTTT. Full variable domain (remainder filled in from reference TRBV7-8 and TRBJ1-1): GAGVSQSPRYKVAKRGQDVALRCDPISGHVSLFWYQQALGQGPEFLTYFQNEAQLDKSGLPSDRFFAERPEGSVSTLKIQRTQQEDSAVYLCASSSGPSEAFFGQGTRLTVV.

The CDR3 DNA reads TGTGCCAGCAGCGACACCCGACGTAATGAGCAGTTCTTC. This codes for CASSDTRRNEQFF. This rearrangement joins TRBV2 to TRBJ2-1, with D uncertain. Trimming stripped 6 bases from V and 7 bases from J, with 13 bases between. This CDR3 is 13 amino acids long. Germline V lookup: CDR1 SNHLY, CDR2 FYNNEI. Combining the CDR3 with reference TRBV2 and TRBJ2-1 gives the whole variable domain EPEVTQTPSHQVTQMGQEVILRCVPISNHLYFYWYRQILGQKVEFLVSFYNNEISEKSEIFDDQFSVERPDGSNFTLKIRSTKLEDSAMYFCASSDTRRNEQFFGPGTRLTVL.

The chain joins TRBV28 to TRBJ2-1; TRBD2 matches at 9 bases. The V gene's germline CDR1 is MDHEN and CDR2 SYDVKM. CDR3 length equals 17 residues. V shed 2 bases, J shed 4 bases, and the junction held 9 bases outside the gene matches. The CDR3: CASSLERTSEIYNEQFF. For the CDR3, the DNA is TGTGCCAGCAGTTTAGAACGGACTAGCGAGATTTACAATGAGCAGTTCTTC.

This rearrangement joins TRBV10-1 to TRBJ1-2; TRBD1 agrees at 7 bases. V was pared by 4 bases and J by 11 bases, with 10 bases of the junction left unmatched. The CDR3 loop spans 13 amino acids. Germline V lookup: CDR1 WNHNN, CDR2 SYGVQD (reference sequence). The CDR3 sequence is CASSVPGQLEYTF. For the CDR3, the DNA is TGCGCCAGCAGTGTTCCGGGACAGTTGGAATACACCTTC.